A single sample gave rise to the 29 T cell receptor beta chains below, sequenced in a study of beta chain features in type 1 diabetes (dated by TCRdb to 2016 to 2019). Preparation of the library involved the immunoSEQ multiplex PCR assay. The High Capacity cDNA Reverse Transcription Kit was used to reverse transcribe all of the isolated RNA, meaning that expressed TCRB transcripts were what got sequenced. TCRdb stores this immuneACCESS table with in-frame sequences only. Part of the clones is absent; in the studies checked, under half of the shortfall reflects unresolved V genes, and no reason is known for the rest. The sample table shows 200,000 to 300,000 clones, and 13% to 15% are seen once. More than 0.025% of the sample is held by the ten biggest clonotypes. Sequencing was performed on naive CD4+ T cells from blood. This specimen's cell subset or site label, per the study, means: true naive CD4+ T cells. The receptor set was obtained from a woman between 40 and 50 years old in good health.

At least ten counts were recorded for this clone. This chain uses TRBV7-9 with TRBJ2-5; D is unresolved. From germline, CDR1 is SEHNR and CDR2 FQNEAQ (reference sequence). The CDR3 runs 14 residues. Between the trimmed V and J ends, which lost 1 base and 0 bases, there was a span of 6 bases. The CDR3 DNA follows: TGTGCCAGCAGCTTAGGAGAGTACCAAGAGACCCAGTACTTC. It is translated as CASSLGEYQETQYF.

Only a few counts were recorded for this clone. This rearrangement joins TRBV7-9 to TRBJ1-4; 8 bases align to TRBD1. This CDR3 spans 16 amino acids. The J segment lost 6 bases and the V segment lost 4 bases, leaving 10 bases of the junction unmatched. Germline V lookup: CDR1 SEHNR, CDR2 FQNEAQ (reference sequence). CDR3 DNA sequence: TGTGCCAGCAGCTCCTCCGCCGGGACAGGCTATGAAAAACTGTTTTTT. Translated, it gives CASSSSAGTGYEKLFF.

This clone was recorded a few times. The V call is TRBV7-9, the J call TRBJ1-2; D uncertain. The CDR3 runs to 15 residues. The germline V and J ends were trimmed by 5 bases and 4 bases, with 17 bases remaining between them. CDR1 is SEHNR and CDR2 is FQNEAQ in the germline V gene (reference sequence). CDR3 sequence reads: CASSPDPGLTYGYTF. In DNA, the CDR3 is TGTGCCAGCAGCCCTGACCCCGGGTTGACCTATGGCTACACCTTC.

The V and J genes are TRBV6-5 and TRBJ2-3; D remains unclear. Trimming took off 2 bases at V and 0 bases at J, with 12 bases between the two ends. The germline CDR1 and CDR2 sequences are MNHEY and SVGAGI. CDR3 length equals 16 residues. The CDR3 region has the DNA TGTGCCAGCAGTTACGAGCGACCGACGAGCACAGATACGCAGTATTTT. Residues: CASSYERPTSTDTQYF.

The table lists this clone with a few counts. The sample contains more than one DNA sequence encoding this CDR3. The chain joins TRBV5-1 to TRBJ2-7; D is unresolved. CDR3 size: 11 residues. Germline V gene lookup returns CDR1 SGHRS and CDR2 YFSETQ. Trimming took off 5 bases at V and 4 bases at J, with 7 bases between the two ends. The CDR3 spells CASSPGYEQYF. Here the CDR3 DNA reads TGCGCCAGCAGTCCCGGGTACGAGCAGTACTTC.

This clone appeared a few times. The gene calls are TRBV7-2 and TRBJ2-1, with TRBD2 identical over 7 bases. This CDR3 is 13 amino acids long. CDR1 and CDR2 from the germline V gene are SGHTA and FQGNSA. V shed 4 bases, J shed 8 bases, and the junction held 5 bases outside the gene matches. The CDR3 is CASSSGLVDEQFF. CDR3 sequence (DNA): TGTGCCAGCAGCTCAGGACTAGTGGATGAGCAGTTCTTC.

The chain joins TRBV9 to TRBJ2-3; TRBD1 aligns across 8 bases. Per the germline V gene, CDR1 is SGDLS and CDR2 is YYNGEE. V trimming: 3 bases; J trimming: 2 bases; junction bases outside the gene matches: 8. The CDR3 is 16 amino acids. Here the CDR3 DNA reads TGTGCCAGCAGCGCAATACAGGGGGGTTACACAGATACGCAGTATTTT. Translation: CASSAIQGGYTDTQYF.

V gene TRBV9 combines with J gene TRBJ2-1, with TRBD2 matching 7 bases. The trim removed 3 bases at V and 2 bases at J, leaving 8 bases unmatched. Per germline, CDR1 SGDLS and CDR2 YYNGEE. The CDR3 loop spans 16 amino acids. The CDR3 is CASSGGGLGAYNEQFF. The CDR3 nucleotides are TGTGCCAGCAGCGGGGGGGGTCTAGGGGCCTACAATGAGCAGTTCTTC.

This chain links TRBV18 with TRBJ1-2, with D maybe TRBD1 (6 bases). V dropped 3 bases and J dropped 6 bases, with 14 bases sitting between them. The CDR3 contains 14 residues. CDR1 and CDR2 (germline): KGHSH, LQKENI. The CDR3 reads CASSPGTGGDGYTF. The CDR3 DNA is TGTGCCAGCTCACCCGGTACGGGGGGCGATGGCTACACCTTC.

The chain links TRBV5-1 to TRBJ2-1; the match to TRBD2 covers 12 bases. The V gene end was trimmed by 2 bases and the J gene end by 5 bases; junction bases not matched to a gene: 5. CDR3 size: 16 residues. CDR1 and CDR2 from the germline V gene are SGHRS and YFSETQ. As DNA, the CDR3 is TGCGCCAGCAGCTTCGGACTAGCGGGGATCAACAATGAGCAGTTCTTC. This sequence encodes CASSFGLAGINNEQFF.

This clone occurred a few times. This CDR3 is CASSPKGGTGSYEQYF. In DNA, the CDR3 is TGTGCCAGCAGCCCCAAGGGCGGGACAGGGTCCTACGAGCAGTACTTC. The chain employs TRBV7-2 and TRBJ2-7; 9 positions match TRBD1. This CDR3 has 16 amino acids. V was clipped by 5 bases and J by 1 base; unmatched bases: 9. Germline CDR1 is SGHTA and CDR2 is FQGNSA.

This chain links TRBV9 with TRBJ2-7, with 8 bases lining up with TRBD2. V lost 3 bases, J lost 5 bases, and 13 bases stayed unmatched. CDR3 size: 16 residues. Germline CDR1 reads SGDLS; CDR2 reads YYNGEE. The CDR3 is CASSAAWSGGVHEQYF. Here the CDR3 DNA reads TGTGCCAGCAGCGCTGCCTGGTCGGGGGGGGTTCACGAGCAGTACTTC.

This clone turned up a few times. One end of the junction varies from germline; a read error may be responsible. V usage is TRBV5-4 and J usage is TRBJ2-7, with 8 bases aligning to TRBD1. From germline, CDR1 is SGHNT and CDR2 YYREEE (reference sequence). This CDR3 spans 18 amino acids. In DNA, the CDR3 is TGCGCCAGCAGCCGAGACGAACCGGGACAGGCTCTCTCCTACGAGCAGTACTTC. Its translation is CASSRDEPGQALSYEQYF.

The V gene is TRBV6-6, the J gene TRBJ2-1; 7 bases map to TRBD1. The CDR3 has 16 amino acids. Germline trimming cut 7 bases from V and 0 bases from J; bases unmatched to any gene: 9. The germline CDR1 and CDR2 sequences are MNHNY and SVGAGI (reference sequence). CDR3 sequence (DNA): TGTGCCAGCAAGTCGAGACAGGGACACTCCTACAATGAGCAGTTCTTC. Its translation is CASKSRQGHSYNEQFF.

The chain recombines TRBV5-4 with TRBJ2-1; 8 nucleotides align to TRBD2. The germline gives CDR1 SGHNT, CDR2 YYREEE (reference sequence). This CDR3 spans 15 amino acids. V lost 4 bases and J lost 1; bases outside the gene matches: 4. The CDR3 spells CASSDGGASYNEQFF. In DNA form, the CDR3 reads TGTGCCAGCAGCGACGGGGGGGCGTCCTACAATGAGCAGTTCTTC. Full variable domain (rest looked up from reference TRBV5-4 and TRBJ2-1): ETGVTQSPTHLIKTRGQQVTLRCSSQSGHNTVSWYQQALGQGPQFIFQYYREEENGRGNFPPRFSGLQFPNYSSELNVNALELDDSALYLCASSDGGASYNEQFFGPGTRLTVL.

The genes are TRBV6-5 and TRBJ1-1, with D tentatively TRBD1 (6 bases). CDR1 and CDR2 from the germline V gene are MNHEY and SVGAGI. V was trimmed by 6 bases and J by 3 bases, leaving 11 bases between them. The CDR3 runs to 13 residues. This CDR3 reads CASSLDSYTEAFF. The CDR3 DNA reads as TGTGCCAGCAGCCTGGACAGTTACACTGAAGCTTTCTTT.

The rearrangement uses TRBV7-7 and TRBJ2-7; 8 bases are a match to TRBD1. With 4 bases clipped from V and 5 bases from J, the junction kept 1 base outside the gene matches. This CDR3 is 12 amino acids long. Germline V gene data show CDR1 as SSHAT and CDR2 as FNYEAQ (reference sequence). The CDR3 DNA is TGTGCCAGCAGCTCGACAGGGGACGAGCAGTACTTC. Encoded protein: CASSSTGDEQYF.

The chain couples TRBV7-8 to TRBJ1-2; D gene unclear. This CDR3 has 15 amino acids. With 1 base removed from V and 0 bases from J, the gap between germline ends came to 9 bases. CDR1 is SGHVS and CDR2 is FQNEAQ in the germline V gene. In DNA form, the CDR3 reads TGTGCCAGCAGCTTAGGACTAGGGCCTAACTATGGCTACACCTTC. Its translation is CASSLGLGPNYGYTF.

This chain joins TRBV25-1 and TRBJ1-1; D is ambiguous. CDR1 and CDR2 (germline): MGHDK, SYGVNS. This CDR3 is built from 11 residues. The V gene lost 3 bases and the J gene lost 11 bases, with 10 bases spanning the gap. The CDR3 sequence is CASSEYSGAFF. CDR3 coding DNA: TGTGCCAGCAGTGAGTACAGTGGCGCTTTCTTT.

CDR3 nucleotide sequence: TGCGCCAGCAGCCTATCTTACAATGAGCAGTTCTTC. Its translation: CASSLSYNEQFF. This chain links TRBV5-1 with TRBJ2-1; D ambiguous. Trimming took off 4 bases at V and 4 bases at J, with 6 bases between the two ends. This CDR3 contains 12 residues. Germline CDR1 SGHRS, CDR2 YFSETQ. Drawing the rest from reference TRBV5-1 and TRBJ2-1, the complete variable domain is KAGVTQTPRYLIKTRGQQVTLSCSPISGHRSVSWYQQTPGQGLQFLFEYFSETQRNKGNFPGRFSGRQFSNSRSEMNVSTLELGDSALYLCASSLSYNEQFFGPGTRLTVL.

In this sample, this clone turned up a few times. This CDR3 is CASSLMRGQGRNEQYF. The DNA of the CDR3 is TGTGCCAGCAGCTTGATGAGGGGACAGGGTCGAAACGAGCAGTACTTC. The chain recombines TRBV7-9 with TRBJ2-7; 9 nucleotides align to TRBD1. The V segment lost 3 bases and the J segment 5 bases; nucleotides outside the gene matches: 11. The CDR3 is 16 residues long. The V gene's germline CDR1 is SEHNR and CDR2 FQNEAQ (reference sequence). The full variable domain, its missing parts supplied by reference TRBV7-9 and TRBJ2-7, is DTGVSQNPRHKITKRGQNVTFRCDPISEHNRLYWYRQTLGQGPEFLTYFQNEAQLEKSRLLSDRFSAERPKGSFSTLEIQRTEQGDSAMYLCASSLMRGQGRNEQYFGPGTRLTVT.

The count of this clone is one. The chain combines TRBV5-1 with TRBJ1-1; D is ambiguous. Trimming pared 0 bases from V and 4 bases from J, leaving 10 bases between. Germline loops: CDR1 SGHRS, CDR2 YFSETQ. CDR3 length: 14 residues. The CDR3 loop reads CASSLGVAGTEAFF. CDR3 coding DNA: TGCGCCAGCAGCTTGGGAGTGGCGGGCACTGAAGCTTTCTTT. The full variable domain, rest sourced from reference TRBV5-1 and TRBJ1-1, is KAGVTQTPRYLIKTRGQQVTLSCSPISGHRSVSWYQQTPGQGLQFLFEYFSETQRNKGNFPGRFSGRQFSNSRSEMNVSTLELGDSALYLCASSLGVAGTEAFFGQGTRLTVV.

This clone appeared a few times. The rearrangement joins TRBV5-4 to TRBJ2-1; 10 nucleotides agree with TRBD2. The V segment lost 4 bases and the J segment 7 bases; nucleotides outside the gene matches: 11. The germline gives CDR1 SGHNT, CDR2 YYREEE (reference sequence). The CDR3 extends over 16 amino acids. The CDR3 loop reads CASSKKLAGLVNEQFF. Written as DNA, the CDR3 is TGTGCCAGCAGCAAAAAACTAGCGGGGCTTGTTAATGAGCAGTTCTTC.

J is TRBJ1-6 and V is TRBV19; D may be TRBD1 (6 bases). The V end was cut by 5 bases, the J end by 9 bases, with 23 bases between. CDR1 and CDR2 from the germline V gene are LNHDA and SQIVND (reference sequence). The CDR3 runs 17 residues. The CDR3 region has the DNA TGTGCCAGTAGTCCCTCCTCATCGGCTCGAGGGGGTTCACCCCTCCACTTT. Translation: CASSPSSSARGGSPLHF.

This clone occurred a few times. This sequence joins TRBV6-5 and TRBJ2-1; unclear D gene. V lost 2 bases and J lost 5, with 7 bases in between. The germline V gene has CDR1 MNHEY and CDR2 SVGAGI. The CDR3 is 13 amino acids. The CDR3 here is CASSYADDNEQFF. The CDR3 DNA sequence: TGTGCCAGCAGTTACGCGGATGACAATGAGCAGTTCTTC.

This clone was counted between two and nine times. The rearrangement links TRBV5-1 to TRBJ2-2; TRBD2 matches 7 bases. Germline V gene data show CDR1 as SGHRS and CDR2 as YFSETQ. Trimming cost V 1 base and J 2 bases; bases outside gene matches: 5. CDR3 length: 16 residues. This CDR3 reads CASSLRSSGNTGELFF. CDR3 nucleotide sequence: TGCGCCAGCAGCTTGAGGTCTAGCGGTAACACCGGGGAGCTGTTTTTT.

This clone was detected only a few times. J is TRBJ2-1 and V is TRBV2; D possibly corresponds to TRBD2 (6 bases). Germline V gene lookup returns CDR1 SNHLY and CDR2 FYNNEI. The CDR3 is 12 amino acids. Trimming cost V 6 bases and J 6 bases, with 9 bases left between them. The CDR3 here is CASRLTSNEQFF. In DNA, the CDR3 is TGTGCCAGCAGGCTGACTAGCAATGAGCAGTTCTTC.

V is TRBV2 and J is TRBJ1-2; D is possibly TRBD1 (5 bases). The germline V gene encodes CDR1 SNHLY and CDR2 FYNNEI. Trimming took off 7 bases at V and 7 bases at J, with 19 bases between the two ends. The CDR3 extends over 14 amino acids. CDR3 DNA sequence: TGTGCCAGCACCGCAGACAGCTACCCGGGTGGCTACACCTTC. It encodes CASTADSYPGGYTF.

This chain links TRBV7-2 with TRBJ2-1; 7 bases are a match to TRBD2. The V gene's germline CDR1 is SGHTA and CDR2 FQGNSA. After removal of 5 bases from V and 9 bases from J, the junction contained 16 bases not matched to a gene. This CDR3 is built from 16 residues. The CDR3 sequence: CASSIREEGSFGEQFF. DNA of the CDR3: TGTGCCAGCAGCATCCGGGAGGAAGGATCCTTCGGTGAGCAGTTCTTC.